This T cell receptor (beta chain) was recorded in a study of T-cell memory formation after mild COVID-19. Constant-segment-primed 5'RACE gave TCR alpha and TCR beta cDNA libraries with sample barcodes and UMIs. TCRdb called the 5' RACE reads again in MiXCR, with one record for every CDR3 protein. The table includes around 200,000 distinct CDR3 sequences, roughly a fifth detected once. CDR1 SEHNR and CDR2 FQNEAQ come from the germline V gene (reference sequence). The CDR3 extends over 17 amino acids. V was clipped by 5 bases and J by 3 bases, with 19 bases between them. This rearrangement joins TRBV7-9 to TRBJ1-4, with a tentative D call TRBD1 (5 bases). The sample consisted of PBMCs or a T cell subset sorted from them (not recorded which). The source is an adult woman who had mild COVID-19 (a few samples of this study predate the infection). Cell type and time point are not known. The CDR3 DNA is TGTGCCAGCAGCCCCCGGCCAGGGAGGAAAGCTAATGAAAAACTGTTTTTT. This sequence encodes CASSPRPGRKANEKLFF.